This TCR beta chain is from a study of shared clonotypes between healthy human individuals. Study-wide context: The study used three CD4 naive, three CD4 memory, two CD8 naive and one CD8 memory plate per donor. Study results and caveats: A generally larger estimated richness was seen in naive subsets than in memory subsets.

Some clones are missing from TCRdb's copy, which holds only in-frame ones; the method was immunoSEQ multiplex PCR. The data show about 2.2 million clones, roughly 93% seen once. Cells designated naive CD8 were CD45RO-negative and were positively selected for CCR7, with terminally differentiated effector memory CD45RA+ cells excluded. The study drew its donors from healthy HIV-negative adults without recent acute infections or vaccinations. Remarks on this clone: The antigen remains unidentified.

The CDR3 consists of 18 residues. V shed 5 bases, J shed 7 bases, and the junction held 14 bases outside the gene matches. Looked up from germline, CDR1 is SSHAT and CDR2 is FNYEAQ (reference sequence). The sequence came from a man aged 18 to 29 in good health. Some clones in this sample may be carry-over from other donors' samples. J is TRBJ2-1 and V is TRBV7-7; the match to TRBD2 covers 13 bases. The sequenced material came from naive CD8+ T cells from PBMCs. CDR3 nucleotides: TGTGCCAGCAGCAGACTAGCGGGAGGCCGCTCCATGCATAATGAGCAGTTCTTC. Amino acid sequence: CASSRLAGGRSMHNEQFF.